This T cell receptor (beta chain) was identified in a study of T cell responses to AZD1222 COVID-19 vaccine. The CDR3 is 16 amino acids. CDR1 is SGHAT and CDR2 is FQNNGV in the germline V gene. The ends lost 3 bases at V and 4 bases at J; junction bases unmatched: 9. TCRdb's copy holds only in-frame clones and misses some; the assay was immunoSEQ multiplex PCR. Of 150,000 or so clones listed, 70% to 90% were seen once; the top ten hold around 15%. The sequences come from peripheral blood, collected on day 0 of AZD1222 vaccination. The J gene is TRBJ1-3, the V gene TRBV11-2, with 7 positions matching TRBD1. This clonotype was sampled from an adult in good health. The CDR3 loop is CASSLALGQIGNTIYF. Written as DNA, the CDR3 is TGTGCCAGCAGCTTGGCCTTGGGACAGATAGGAAACACCATATATTTT.